The source of this TCR beta chain is a study of monozygotic twins with inflammatory bowel disease. Study results and limitations: Lower TCRbeta diversity (inverse Simpson) was seen in IBD patients than in healthy co-twins. Differences in immunosuppressive treatment may have been a source of added variability in patient repertoires. No separation of different T cell subtypes was possible.

As for this clonotype: The antigen is unknown.

TCRdb re-called the 5' RACE reads and shows each CDR3 protein once, DNA omitted. The sample totals about 300,000 distinct CDR3 sequences. The CDR3 is 20 amino acids. Germline assignment: CDR1 KGHSH and CDR2 LQKENI. What was sequenced was blood. The chain couples TRBV18 to TRBJ2-1; the D call of TRBD2 rests on TCRdb alone, since no DNA is present to check it. The receptor was isolated from a human donor with ulcerative colitis or Crohn's disease, or a healthy co-twin of an affected twin (not recorded which). The CDR3 reads CASHQGSRQRAGGSYNEQFF.